What follows is one TCR beta chain and its context. An input of about 0.5 to 1 ug of RNA was subjected to reverse transcription using random hexamers. TCRdb itself ran the immunoSEQ multiplex PCR reads through MiXCR, one entry per CDR3 protein. The table includes about 120,000 distinct CDR3 sequences, about nine tenths detected once. The sample comes from a study of CD8 T cells in Susac syndrome. V was trimmed by 0 bases and J by 9 bases, leaving 12 bases between them. The CDR3 extends over 14 amino acids. Germline V gives CDR1 MNHEY, CDR2 SVGEGT. This chain connects TRBV6-2 or TRBV6-3 to TRBJ2-1; tentatively, D is TRBD1 (6 bases). This sequence was found in a human donor in good health. Sequences were obtained from CD8+ T cells from PBMCs. The CDR3 here is CASSYSTGTGEQFF. The CDR3 bases are TGTGCCAGCAGTTACTCGACAGGTACGGGTGAGCAGTTCTTC.